This TCR beta chain was sequenced for a study of shared clonotypes between healthy human individuals. With 0 bases clipped from V and 9 bases from J, the junction kept 5 bases outside the gene matches. This CDR3 is 13 amino acids long. Germline CDR1 SGDLS, CDR2 YYNGEE. Study conclusions and caveats: Rarefaction showed sorted-subset sequencing was incomplete despite large depth. Clonotypes not shared had lower generation probabilities than those common to all four donors. Represented diversity (both genetic and exposure-history) was limited by the small number of donors.

Donors comprised only Caucasian adults living in Nashville, Tennessee. About this clone: The antigen remains undetermined.

TCRdb's copy holds only in-frame clones and misses some; the assay was immunoSEQ multiplex PCR. In the table there are roughly 1,500,000 clones, about 98.5% of which are singletons. The gene calls are TRBV9 and TRBJ2-5, with TRBD2 matching over 7 bases. The sequencing sample was made of naive CD4+ T cells sorted from blood. The subset is: CD45RA+ positively selected. The receptor was derived from a man younger than 40 in good health. The CDR3 region has the DNA TGTGCCAGCAGCGTAGAGGGGAGGGAACCCCAGTACTTC. Amino acid sequence: CASSVEGREPQYF.